This T cell receptor (beta chain) was retrieved from a study of shared clonotypes between healthy human individuals. Study-wide context: Per donor, CD8 memory used one plate, CD8 naive used two, CD4 memory used three and CD4 naive used three.

Germline lookup yields CDR1 WNHNN and CDR2 SYGVQD (reference sequence). The length of the CDR3 is 15 residues. With V trimmed by 3 bases and J by 2 bases, 5 bases remained unmatched. A deep-level run was used for the assay. Clones were sequenced by immunoSEQ multiplex PCR, and TCRdb holds only the in-frame ones, with some missing. The table includes over 950,000 clones, approximately 77% detected once. Healthy adults negative for HIV, lacking recent acute infections or vaccinations, served as donors. The sequence derives from a man aged 18 to 29 in good health. Some clones in this sample may be carry-over from other donors' samples. This chain uses TRBV10-1 with TRBJ2-3; TRBD2 matches 7 bases. The sample was memory CD4+ T cells from PBMCs. Subset reported: CD45RA-negative fraction. CDR3 amino acids: CASSDASGDTDTQYF. The CDR3 DNA reads TGCGCCAGCAGTGATGCCAGCGGGGACACAGATACGCAGTATTTT.